This entry lists 24 T cell receptor beta chains sequenced from one sample in a study of Ad26.COV2.S vaccination and SARS-CoV-2 variants. Repertoires were generated with immunoSEQ multiplex PCR, while TCRdb's copy carries only in-frame clones and drops some. The sample lists 300,000 to 400,000 clones; around 88% were seen once. Sample treatment: some 20 received Ad26.COV2.S at low or high dose, single or two shots; several received placebo; per-sample allocation not given. Sampling was done on day 63 after the first vaccine or placebo injection. Source: peripheral blood, taken in a trial of Ad26.COV2.S vaccine versus placebo. These receptors originate from a person aged 18-60 years who received the Ad26.COV2.S COVID-19 vaccine or a placebo.

The chain employs TRBV21-1 and TRBJ1-4. TRBV21-1 is recorded as a pseudogene. CDR3 size: 13 residues. CDR3 sequence: CASSKDGGEKLFF. The CDR3 nucleotides read TGTGCCAGCAGCAAAGACGGGGGTGAAAAACTGTTTTTT.

V gene TRBV7-9 combines with J gene TRBJ1-4; D may be TRBD1 (5 bases). CDR3 size: 13 residues. The germline V gene has CDR1 SEHNR and CDR2 FQNEAQ (reference sequence). The V end lost 2 bases, the J end lost 7 bases, and 8 bases lay between the germline ends. For the CDR3, the DNA is TGTGCCAGCAGCTTACCAGGGAGTGAAAAACTGTTTTTT. Its translation: CASSLPGSEKLFF. Full variable domain (outside the CDR3, taken from reference TRBV7-9 and TRBJ1-4): DTGVSQNPRHKITKRGQNVTFRCDPISEHNRLYWYRQTLGQGPEFLTYFQNEAQLEKSRLLSDRFSAERPKGSFSTLEIQRTEQGDSAMYLCASSLPGSEKLFFGSGTQLSVL.

This chain connects TRBV11-1 to TRBJ2-3; 7 bases match TRBD1. The CDR3 is 16 residues long. After removal of 1 base from V and 1 base from J, the junction contained 5 bases not matched to a gene. Germline V lookup: CDR1 SGHAT, CDR2 FQDESV (reference sequence). CDR3 bases: TGTGCCAGCAGCTTAGATGGGCAGGGGGGCACAGATACGCAGTATTTT. Amino acids: CASSLDGQGGTDTQYF.

This clone was detected once. The chain is built from TRBV4-2 and TRBJ1-5; D ambiguous. Between the trimmed V and J ends, which lost 0 bases and 4 bases, there was a span of 13 bases. The V gene's germline CDR1 is LGHNA and CDR2 YNFKEQ. This CDR3 has 16 residues. CDR3 nucleotides: TGTGCCAGCAGCCAAGATCTTACAGCGGATAATCAGCCCCAGCATTTT. Translating it yields CASSQDLTADNQPQHF.

The chain recombines TRBV18 with TRBJ2-3; D is possibly TRBD1 (5 bases). Trimming pared 2 bases from V and 2 bases from J, leaving 11 bases between. The CDR3 is 15 amino acids. Germline V CDR1 and CDR2: KGHSH, LQKENI. For the CDR3, the DNA is TGTGCCAGCTCACCAAAGGGGCAAACCACAGATACGCAGTATTTT. The encoded protein is CASSPKGQTTDTQYF. The full variable domain, completed using reference TRBV18 and TRBJ2-3, is NAGVMQNPRHLVRRRGQEARLRCSPMKGHSHVYWYRQLPEEGLKFMVYLQKENIIDESGMPKERFSAEFPKEGPSILRIQQVVRGDSAAYFCASSPKGQTTDTQYFGPGTRLTVL.

V gene TRBV27 combines with J gene TRBJ2-1; D remains unclear. CDR1 and CDR2 (germline): MNHEY, SMNVEV (reference sequence). CDR3 size: 14 residues. Trimming shortened V by 3 bases and J by 4 bases, and 10 bases separated the two germline ends. CDR3 nucleotides: TGTGCCAGCAGTTTTGTAGAGCCTTACAATGAGCAGTTCTTC. The encoded protein is CASSFVEPYNEQFF.

The DNA of the CDR3 is TGTGCCATCAGTGAGTCGTCGTCAGGGGGCCCGTTGCAGTACTTC. Protein product: CAISESSSGGPLQYF. The J gene is TRBJ2-7, the V gene TRBV10-3, with 8 positions matching TRBD1. The junction had 10 bases not matched to a gene; V was cut back by 0 bases and J by 9 bases. This CDR3 is 15 amino acids long. CDR1 is ENHRY, CDR2 SYGVKD, per germline.

The chain is built from TRBV6-5 and TRBJ1-1, with 7 nucleotides matching TRBD1. J was trimmed by 1 base and V by 6 bases; bases with no gene match: 5. This CDR3 has 14 residues. Germline V gene sequence: CDR1 MNHEY, CDR2 SVGAGI. The CDR3 is CASRSTGANTEAFF. CDR3 DNA sequence: TGTGCCAGCAGGTCCACAGGGGCGAACACTGAAGCTTTCTTT.

As to this clone: Other DNA sequences in the same sample also yield this CDR3. The V and J genes are TRBV5-1 and TRBJ1-1; D is perhaps TRBD1 (6 bases). The V end lost 2 bases, the J end lost 1 base, and 9 bases lay between the germline ends. The CDR3 runs to 14 residues. The V gene's germline CDR1 is SGHRS and CDR2 YFSETQ. The CDR3 region has the DNA TGCGCCAGCAGCTTACAGGGTGGGAACACTGAAGCTTTCTTT. Its protein is CASSLQGGNTEAFF.

The V and J genes are TRBV30 and TRBJ2-1; 10 bases map to TRBD2. Germline V lookup: CDR1 GTSNPN, CDR2 SVGIG (reference sequence). This CDR3 is 15 amino acids long. Unmatched junction bases numbered 9, after V lost 4 bases and J lost 6 bases. As DNA, the CDR3 is TGTGCCTGGACGGCTAGCGGGAGCATTACCAATGAGCAGTTCTTC. Translation: CAWTASGSITNEQFF.

The chain joins TRBV7-2 to TRBJ2-5; 11 positions agree with TRBD1. The V gene end was trimmed by 4 bases and the J gene end by 3 bases; junction bases not matched to a gene: 7. Germline CDR1 SGHTA, CDR2 FQGNSA. The CDR3 has 16 amino acids. In DNA, the CDR3 is TGTGCCAGCAGCTCGAGGACAGGGGGCGCGAAAGAGACCCAGTACTTC. Translating it yields CASSSRTGGAKETQYF. The full variable domain, completed using reference TRBV7-2 and TRBJ2-5, is GAGVSQSPSNKVTEKGKDVELRCDPISGHTALYWYRQSLGQGLEFLIYFQGNSAPDKSGLPSDRFSAERTGGSVSTLTIQRTQQEDSAVYLCASSSRTGGAKETQYFGPGTRLLVL.

The chain carries TRBV28 and TRBJ2-7; 14 bases are a match to TRBD2. This CDR3 contains 14 residues. Trimming cost V 9 bases and J 4 bases; bases outside gene matches: 5. Germline CDR1 and CDR2: MDHEN and SYDVKM. CDR3 in amino acids: CASGTSGGIYEQYF. DNA of the CDR3: TGTGCCAGTGGGACTAGCGGGGGAATTTACGAGCAGTACTTC.

DNA for the CDR3: TGTGCCAGCAGTAGGACAGGGACCGCCTATGGCTACACCTTC. It codes for CASSRTGTAYGYTF. This rearrangement joins TRBV6-2 or TRBV6-3 to TRBJ1-2, with 8 bases identical to TRBD1. V lost 5 bases and J lost 4; bases outside the gene matches: 6. The CDR3 loop spans 14 amino acids. Germline CDR1 and CDR2: MNHEY and SVGEGT.

The rearrangement joins TRBV3-1 (or the pseudogene TRBV3-2) to TRBJ1-3; 7 bases map to TRBD1. Trimming at V came to 0 bases and at J to 7 bases, leaving 12 bases not matched to a gene. The CDR3 is made up of 17 amino acids. Looked up from germline, CDR1 is LGHDT and CDR2 is YNNKEL (reference sequence). In nucleotides, the CDR3 is TGTGCCAGCAGCCAAGACTACGGACAGGAGCATTTTAACACCATATATTTT. Protein product: CASSQDYGQEHFNTIYF.

The gene calls are TRBV5-5 and TRBJ1-5; unclear D gene. The V end lost 2 bases, the J end lost 3 bases, and 6 bases lay between the germline ends. Germline CDR1 reads SGHKS; CDR2 reads YYEKEE (reference sequence). The CDR3 is 13 residues long. CDR3 in amino acids: CASSFWLNQPQHF. The DNA for the CDR3 is TGTGCCAGCAGCTTCTGGCTCAATCAGCCCCAGCATTTT.

This rearrangement joins TRBV7-2 to TRBJ1-4; D ambiguous. Between the trimmed V and J ends, which lost 1 base and 4 bases, there was a span of 7 bases. Germline CDR1 reads SGHTA; CDR2 reads FQGNSA. CDR3 length equals 14 residues. Here the CDR3 reads CASSLGPNNEKLFF. DNA of the CDR3: TGTGCCAGCAGCTTAGGTCCGAATAATGAAAAACTGTTTTTT.

The rearrangement joins TRBV28 to TRBJ2-7, with D tentatively TRBD1 or TRBD2 (5 bases each). V was cut by 3 bases and J by 3 bases, with 9 bases left in between. This CDR3 is 13 amino acids long. The germline V gene has CDR1 MDHEN and CDR2 SYDVKM. CDR3 loop: CASSFEGIYEQYF. The CDR3, as DNA: TGTGCCAGCAGTTTTGAGGGGATCTACGAGCAGTACTTC.

The chain links TRBV11-3 to TRBJ2-1, with a possible D match to TRBD2 (5 bases). The CDR3 runs to 16 residues. The V gene's germline CDR1 is SGHNT and CDR2 YENEEA. V lost 5 bases and J 5 bases, leaving 19 bases between the germline ends. Written as DNA, the CDR3 is TGTGCCAGCAGCCCCGGGTACCTAGCCTCGAACAATGAGCAGTTCTTC. It encodes CASSPGYLASNNEQFF.

The chain uses TRBV10-3 and TRBJ2-3; D remains unclear. Germline values: CDR1 ENHRY, CDR2 SYGVKD. Trimming shortened V by 7 bases and J by 0 bases, and 8 bases separated the two germline ends. This CDR3 is 13 amino acids long. CDR3 loop: CAIKPDSTDTQYF. Here the CDR3 DNA reads TGTGCCATCAAACCGGACAGCACAGATACGCAGTATTTT.

V and J are TRBV7-2 and TRBJ1-6; D gene unclear. Germline CDR1 SGHTA, CDR2 FQGNSA. The ends were cut back, 0 bases at V and 10 bases at J, with 13 bases in the middle. This CDR3 contains 15 residues. The CDR3 spells CASSLARAENSPLHF. The CDR3 region has the DNA TGTGCCAGCAGCTTAGCTCGGGCAGAAAACTCACCCCTCCACTTT.

The chain couples TRBV7-2 to TRBJ2-1, with D uncertain. The germline CDR1 and CDR2 sequences are SGHTA and FQGNSA. V was shortened by 3 bases and J by 0 bases, with 9 bases between the two germline ends. CDR3 size: 15 residues. This CDR3 reads CASSFGVSSYNEQFF. Here the CDR3 DNA reads TGTGCCAGCAGCTTTGGAGTGAGCTCCTACAATGAGCAGTTCTTC. Looking up the rest from reference TRBV7-2 and TRBJ2-1 gives the full variable domain: GAGVSQSPSNKVTEKGKDVELRCDPISGHTALYWYRQSLGQGLEFLIYFQGNSAPDKSGLPSDRFSAERTGGSVSTLTIQRTQQEDSAVYLCASSFGVSSYNEQFFGPGTRLTVL.

The rearrangement uses TRBV19 and TRBJ2-7; D is uncertain. V was clipped by 3 bases and J by 1 base, with 7 bases between them. The germline CDR1 and CDR2 sequences are LNHDA and SQIVND (reference sequence). The CDR3 totals 13 residues. CDR3 DNA sequence: TGTGCCAGTAGTATCGCGCTTTCCTACGAGCAGTACTTC. Its translation is CASSIALSYEQYF.

This rearrangement joins TRBV10-3 to TRBJ2-2, with 9 bases lining up with TRBD2. After removal of 2 bases from V and 7 bases from J, the junction contained 5 bases not matched to a gene. CDR3 length: 15 residues. From germline, CDR1 is ENHRY and CDR2 SYGVKD. The CDR3 loop reads CAISELQRGDGELFF. Here the CDR3 DNA reads TGTGCCATCAGTGAGCTTCAGCGGGGGGACGGGGAGCTGTTTTTT.

The chain uses TRBV19 and TRBJ1-1; D might be TRBD1 (6 bases). CDR1 and CDR2 from the germline V gene are LNHDA and SQIVND (reference sequence). Trimming cost V 6 bases and J 4 bases, with 21 bases left between them. CDR3 length equals 16 residues. CDR3 DNA sequence: TGTGCCAGTAGCGACCCGATCAGGGGCCGGTTCACTGAAGCTTTCTTT. This encodes CASSDPIRGRFTEAFF.